The 31 T cell receptor beta chains presented below share a single source sample, sequenced in a study of T cell repertoires in cytomegalovirus infection. No cognate antigen is known for these TCRs. In TCRdb, the reads were re-called with MiXCR into one record per CDR3 protein. The sample shows around 200,000 distinct CDR3 sequences, 35% to 40% of them seen only once. This specimen was CD8+ T cells from cultured PBMCs, taken from culture after CMV antigen stimulation. Receptors were obtained from a human donor in good health (CMV status not recorded). Some clones in this sample may be carry-over from other donors' samples.

This sequence joins TRBV11-2 and TRBJ1-2, with D tentatively TRBD1 (6 bases). V lost 6 bases and J lost 4, with 18 bases in between. This CDR3 region has 15 residues. The germline gives CDR1 SGHAT, CDR2 FQNNGV. CDR3 in DNA: TGTGCCAGCAGGTCGCCGGGACAAGGAGGCTATGGCTACACCTTC. Its translation: CASRSPGQGGYGYTF.

The rearrangement joins TRBV11-2 to TRBJ1-1, with 7 bases matching TRBD1. The CDR3 spans 17 residues. Germline values: CDR1 SGHAT, CDR2 FQNNGV. V was pared by 2 bases and J by 6 bases, with 15 bases of the junction left unmatched. In DNA, the CDR3 is TGTGCCAGCAGCTTATGGGGAAGGCAGGGGGATCAACCTGAAGCTTTCTTT. Translating gives CASSLWGRQGDQPEAFF.

The CDR3 reads CASSLLRRTGVNEKLFF. The CDR3 nucleotides are TGCGCCAGCAGCTTGCTACGCCGGACAGGGGTCAATGAAAAACTGTTTTTT. The J gene is TRBJ1-4, the V gene TRBV5-1, with TRBD1 matching over 9 bases. J was trimmed by 5 bases and V by 1 base; bases with no gene match: 9. The CDR3 loop spans 17 amino acids. The germline CDR1 and CDR2 sequences are SGHRS and YFSETQ.

This chain connects TRBV27 to TRBJ1-2; TRBD1 might be the D (5 bases). Germline CDR1 and CDR2: MNHEY and SMNVEV (reference sequence). V shed 5 bases and J shed 4 bases, with 20 bases lying between them. This CDR3 comprises 16 residues. The CDR3 DNA is TGTGCCAGCAGTCCCACAACGGCGGGACCAGTCTATGGCTACACCTTC. It translates to CASSPTTAGPVYGYTF.

This rearrangement joins TRBV7-8 to TRBJ2-7; possibly TRBD1 for D (6 bases). CDR3 length: 13 amino acids. Trimming shortened V by 5 bases and J by 6 bases, and 14 bases separated the two germline ends. The germline V gene encodes CDR1 SGHVS and CDR2 FQNEAQ. This CDR3 is CASSLLQGSEQYF. Written as DNA, the CDR3 is TGTGCCAGCAGCCTCCTACAGGGCTCCGAGCAGTACTTC.

The rearrangement joins TRBV27 to TRBJ1-5, with unresolved D. V shed 6 bases and J shed 3 bases, with 15 bases lying between them. The germline V gene encodes CDR1 MNHEY and CDR2 SMNVEV (reference sequence). This CDR3 comprises 15 residues. CDR3: CASSLANGVNQPQHF. The CDR3 nucleotides read TGTGCCAGCAGCCTCGCGAACGGGGTCAATCAGCCCCAGCATTTT.

This clonotype occurred a few times. The J gene is TRBJ2-1, the V gene TRBV20-1, with TRBD1 matching over 10 bases. The V and J ends lost 2 bases and 10 bases, in that order; junction bases with no gene match: 14. The CDR3 totals 16 residues. Germline CDR1 reads DFQATT; CDR2 reads SNEGSKA (reference sequence). The CDR3 sequence is CSARPDRGPPEWEQFF. The CDR3 region has the DNA TGCAGTGCTAGACCCGACAGGGGGCCACCGGAGTGGGAGCAGTTCTTC.

V gene TRBV28 combines with J gene TRBJ2-1, with 11 nucleotides matching TRBD2. J was trimmed by 2 bases and V by 6 bases; bases with no gene match: 3. Germline V gene data show CDR1 as MDHEN and CDR2 as SYDVKM. This CDR3 region has 15 residues. This CDR3 is CASRGLADTYNEQFF. The CDR3, as DNA: TGTGCCAGCAGGGGACTAGCGGACACCTACAATGAGCAGTTCTTC.

This clonotype has a handful of counts. The chain recombines TRBV7-9 with TRBJ2-1, with no clear D. The CDR3 covers 11 residues. V was trimmed by 5 bases and J by 7 bases, leaving 6 bases between them. The germline gives CDR1 SEHNR, CDR2 FQNEAQ (reference sequence). CDR3 amino acids: CASSAKNEQFF. CDR3 coding DNA: TGTGCCAGCAGCGCGAAAAATGAGCAGTTCTTC.

The chain couples TRBV12-3 or TRBV12-4 to TRBJ1-4; a weak D match, TRBD1 (6 bases). The CDR3 extends over 16 amino acids. Trimming took 0 bases from V and 5 from J, leaving 13 bases between them. The CDR3 loop reads CASSLALGDKNEKLFF. CDR3 nucleotide sequence: TGTGCCAGCAGTTTAGCGCTAGGGGACAAGAATGAAAAACTGTTTTTT.

This clonotype was counted ten times or more. This sequence joins TRBV7-6 and TRBJ2-6; 13 bases line up with TRBD2. Per the germline V gene, CDR1 is SGHVS and CDR2 is FNYEAQ. With 4 bases clipped from V and 2 bases from J, the junction kept 5 bases outside the gene matches. The CDR3 totals 18 residues. The CDR3 DNA reads as TGTGCCAGCAGCTCCGGACTAGCGGGAGTCGCTGGGGCCAACGTCCTGACTTTC. It specifies CASSSGLAGVAGANVLTF.

The CDR3 DNA sequence: TGTGCCAGCAGTTCTCAACTGATGTCAGAGCCTTATCAGCCCCAGCATTTT. It is translated as CASSSQLMSEPYQPQHF. The chain carries TRBV28 and TRBJ1-5; D gene uncertain. This CDR3 contains 17 residues. Trimming pared 4 bases from V and 5 bases from J, leaving 21 bases between. Germline V gives CDR1 MDHEN, CDR2 SYDVKM.

The chain employs TRBV19 and TRBJ1-2; 9 bases line up with TRBD1. V was pared by 4 bases and J by 3 bases, with 6 bases of the junction left unmatched. This CDR3 has 15 amino acids. Germline CDR1 LNHDA, CDR2 SQIVND (reference sequence). CDR3 amino acids: CASSKDRGGYYGYTF. The CDR3 DNA reads TGTGCCAGTAGTAAGGACAGGGGAGGGTACTATGGCTACACCTTC.

This clonotype was counted a few times. The chain couples TRBV4-1 to TRBJ1-2; no reliable D call. The CDR3 sequence is 15 residues long. Germline loops: CDR1 MGHRA, CDR2 YSYEKL. V lost 0 bases to trimming and J lost 4 bases, with 12 bases between them. The CDR3 DNA is TGCGCCAGCAGCCAAGATATATCGCTGATCTATGGCTACACCTTC. This sequence encodes CASSQDISLIYGYTF.

The chain recombines TRBV7-9 with TRBJ1-2; TRBD1 is a possible D gene (6 bases). The ends were cut back, 5 bases at V and 8 bases at J, with 24 bases in the middle. CDR3 length: 16 amino acids. Germline loops: CDR1 SEHNR, CDR2 FQNEAQ (reference sequence). The CDR3 nucleotides read TGTGCCAGCAGCCCCCGTGGGACCAGGGGCGCGGGGGGCTACACCTTC. Translating it yields CASSPRGTRGAGGYTF.

The gene calls are TRBV10-1 and TRBJ2-2; D unclear. CDR1 is WNHNN, CDR2 SYGVQD, per germline (reference sequence). CDR3 size: 16 residues. The ends were cut back, 4 bases at V and 0 bases at J, with 12 bases in the middle. The CDR3 here is CASSAVLPANTGELFF. The CDR3 DNA sequence: TGCGCCAGCAGTGCGGTCTTACCCGCGAACACCGGGGAGCTGTTTTTT.

Points on this clonotype: Its ends do not fully match the called genes, so a read error is possible. This chain joins TRBV4-1 and TRBJ2-5; D call uncertain. The CDR3 is 16 residues long. The germline V gene has CDR1 MGHRA and CDR2 YSYEKL. CDR3 sequence: CASSQDEEGIQETQYF. CDR3 DNA sequence: TGTGCCAGCAGCCAAGATGAGGAAGGTATACAAGAGACCCAGTACTTC.

This clonotype was seen many times. CDR3 sequence: CASSPFRGEHNEQFF. The CDR3 nucleotides read TGTGCCAGCAGCCCGTTCCGGGGGGAGCACAATGAGCAGTTCTTC. V and J are TRBV7-2 and TRBJ2-1; 7 bases line up with TRBD2. With 5 bases clipped from V and 5 bases from J, the junction kept 9 bases outside the gene matches. Germline-derived CDR1 and CDR2 are SGHTA and FQGNSA. CDR3 length: 15 residues.

The chain is built from TRBV7-4 and TRBJ2-2, with 9 positions matching TRBD2. There are 17 residues in the CDR3. The germline V gene has CDR1 SGHVT and CDR2 SQSDAQ. V lost 4 bases and J lost 5; bases outside the gene matches: 11. In DNA form, the CDR3 reads TGTGCCAGCAGCTCCCCCACGGCGGGGGGGCGTACCGGGGAGCTGTTTTTT. Translation: CASSSPTAGGRTGELFF.

This sequence joins TRBV6-6 and TRBJ1-1; a weak D match, TRBD1 (6 bases). Germline V gene data show CDR1 as MNHNY and CDR2 as SVGAGI (reference sequence). Deletions cut 4 bases from V and 4 bases from J, with 16 bases between. This CDR3 is 15 amino acids long. Written as DNA, the CDR3 is TGTGCCAGCAGTTCTCACCGGGACAAATTCACTGAAGCTTTCTTT. Translated, it gives CASSSHRDKFTEAFF.

This chain links TRBV7-8 with TRBJ2-7; D unresolved. With 4 bases removed from V and 6 bases from J, the gap between germline ends came to 7 bases. CDR1 SGHVS and CDR2 FQNEAQ come from the germline V gene. The CDR3 contains 11 residues. The CDR3 loop is CASSSYGEQYF. For the CDR3, the DNA is TGTGCCAGCAGCTCCTATGGCGAGCAGTACTTC.

The J gene is TRBJ1-1, the V gene TRBV6-1; 7 bases are a match to TRBD1. The CDR3 covers 15 residues. CDR1 and CDR2 (germline): MNHNS, SASEGT. The trim removed 5 bases at V and 5 bases at J, leaving 11 bases unmatched. CDR3 nucleotides: TGTGCCAGCAGTCCTCACCAAGGGGGCAGGACTGAAGCTTTCTTT. It is translated as CASSPHQGGRTEAFF.

This clonotype came up a few times. CDR3 sequence: CASSPRTSGGAETQYF. DNA for the CDR3: TGTGCCAGCAGTCCTAGGACTAGCGGGGGGGCAGAGACCCAGTACTTC. V gene TRBV12-3 or TRBV12-4 combines with J gene TRBJ2-5; TRBD2 matches 15 bases. The junction had 5 bases not matched to a gene; V was cut back by 5 bases and J by 4 bases. This CDR3 has 16 amino acids.

This clonotype was seen only a few times. V usage is TRBV12-3 or TRBV12-4 and J usage is TRBJ1-1; possibly TRBD1 for D (6 bases). The CDR3 totals 13 residues. V was trimmed by 2 bases and J by 7 bases, leaving 11 bases between them. The DNA for the CDR3 is TGTGCCAGCAGTTTATGGGGGCGCGGTGAAGCTTTCTTT. Translating gives CASSLWGRGEAFF.

Concerning this clonotype: The junction shows a germline mismatch at one end, possibly a read error. The rearrangement links TRBV7-8 to TRBJ2-5; 12 positions agree with TRBD2. Per the germline V gene, CDR1 is SGHVS and CDR2 is FQNEAQ. The CDR3 totals 15 residues. The DNA for the CDR3 is TGTGCCAGCAGCCCTAGCGGGGGGGCCAGAGAGATCCAGTACTTC. This sequence encodes CASSPSGGAREIQYF.

The chain combines TRBV19 with TRBJ2-4; possible D gene TRBD1, 5 bases. Germline V gene data show CDR1 as LNHDA and CDR2 as SQIVND (reference sequence). The CDR3 sequence is 16 residues long. Trimming left V 5 bases short and J 0 bases short, with 14 bases between. The CDR3, as DNA: TGTGCCAGTAGTCCCCTCGCCAGGGTAGCCAAAAACATTCAGTACTTC. Translating it yields CASSPLARVAKNIQYF.

The chain recombines TRBV12-5 with TRBJ2-7; 11 positions match TRBD2. The CDR3 totals 19 residues. Trimming cost V 3 bases and J 2 bases; bases outside gene matches: 15. Germline CDR1 is LGHNT and CDR2 is FRNRAP. In DNA form, the CDR3 reads TGTGCTAGTGGTTTTTCCCCGGGACTAGCGGCCCTTGCTACCTACGAGCAGTACTTC. It translates to CASGFSPGLAALATYEQYF.

The gene calls are TRBV28 and TRBJ2-2; no definite D call. The CDR3 totals 17 residues. V was cut by 8 bases and J by 0 bases, with 19 bases left in between. Per germline, CDR1 MDHEN and CDR2 SYDVKM. The CDR3 here is CASCRWTRVANTGELFF. The CDR3 DNA follows: TGTGCCAGCTGCAGATGGACGCGAGTCGCGAACACCGGGGAGCTGTTTTTT. The variable domain in full, completed from reference TRBV28 and TRBJ2-2, reads DVKVTQSSRYLVKRTGEKVFLECVQDMDHENMFWYRQDPGLGLRLIYFSYDVKMKEKGDIPEGYSVSREKKERFSLILESASTNQTSMYLCASCRWTRVANTGELFFGEGSRLTVL.

The CDR3 coding sequence is TGTGCCAGCAGCCCCGTAAGGCCGGACTGGAGTGGGCCGGAGCAGTACTTC. This codes for CASSPVRPDWSGPEQYF. The chain joins TRBV7-4 to TRBJ2-7; D may be TRBD2 (5 bases). The CDR3 extends over 17 amino acids. Germline-derived CDR1 and CDR2 are SGHVT and SQSDAQ. The ends were cut back, 5 bases at V and 7 bases at J, with 27 bases in the middle.

This clonotype was detected only a few times. The chain is built from TRBV7-2 and TRBJ1-6; 7 nucleotides agree with TRBD1. The CDR3 extends over 15 amino acids. Per germline, CDR1 SGHTA and CDR2 FQGNSA. The trim removed 5 bases at V and 6 bases at J, leaving 7 bases unmatched. For the CDR3, the DNA is TGTGCCAGCAGCCTTTCCGACAGGGCTAATTCACCCCTCCACTTT. It specifies CASSLSDRANSPLHF.

V usage is TRBV4-1 and J usage is TRBJ1-1, with TRBD1 as a possible D gene (5 bases). Germline CDR1 is MGHRA and CDR2 is YSYEKL. The CDR3 consists of 15 residues. V lost 0 bases and J lost 5, with 13 bases in between. CDR3 DNA: TGCGCCAGCAGCCAAGATCACGGGGGGGATACTGAAGCTTTCTTT. Amino acids: CASSQDHGGDTEAFF.